The 17 T cell receptor beta chains reported below all come from one sample, sequenced in a study of shared clonotypes between healthy human individuals. Method: immunoSEQ multiplex PCR; TCRdb's copy keeps in-frame clones and lacks some. The sample has 110,000 or so clones, around 71% seen once. The sample was memory CD8+ T cells sorted from blood. Subset indicated: CD45RO+ cells pooled with CCR7-negative TemRA cells. These receptors all come from a young woman in good health.

This rearrangement joins TRBV7-9 to TRBJ2-7, with TRBD1 identical over 9 bases. CDR1 and CDR2 (germline): SEHNR, FQNEAQ (reference sequence). V lost 7 bases to trimming and J lost 13 bases; unmatched junction nucleotides: 11. The CDR3 runs 12 residues. The CDR3 nucleotides are TGTGCCAGCACCTCGTTAGGGACAGGGATCTACTTC. Its protein product is CASTSLGTGIYF.

This clone was seen a handful of times. The chain is built from TRBV6-4 and TRBJ2-6; the D is unclear. CDR3 length: 16 amino acids. V was cut by 3 bases and J by 1 base, with 10 bases left in between. The germline V gene encodes CDR1 MRHNA and CDR2 SNTAGT. In DNA form, the CDR3 reads TGTGCCAGCAGTGAACGTTTTGCATCTGGGGCCAACGTCCTGACTTTC. Its translation is CASSERFASGANVLTF.

The rearrangement joins TRBV15 to TRBJ2-1; 11 bases line up with TRBD2. Per germline, CDR1 LNHNV and CDR2 YYDKDF (reference sequence). V lost 5 bases to trimming and J lost 4 bases; unmatched junction nucleotides: 7. The CDR3 has 16 amino acids. In DNA, the CDR3 is TGTGCCACCAGCGGACCGGGGACTAGCGGTTACAATGAGCAGTTCTTC. Encoded protein: CATSGPGTSGYNEQFF.

The rearrangement joins TRBV19 to TRBJ2-1, with 14 positions matching TRBD2. The CDR3 length is 18 residues. Germline-derived CDR1 and CDR2 are LNHDA and SQIVND (reference sequence). Trimming cost V 6 bases and J 0 bases; bases outside gene matches: 7. The DNA of the CDR3 is TGTGCCAGTAGCCCGGGACTAGCGGGAGTATCCTCCTACAATGAGCAGTTCTTC. It specifies CASSPGLAGVSSYNEQFF.

This clone appeared a single time. The chain carries TRBV7-2 and TRBJ2-7, with 9 bases matching TRBD2. The germline CDR1 and CDR2 sequences are SGHTA and FQGNSA. This CDR3 is built from 18 residues. Trimming took 2 bases from V and 4 from J; bases not matched to a gene: 15. The CDR3: CASSLFFYGTSFTYEQYF. The DNA of the CDR3 is TGTGCCAGCAGCTTATTCTTTTATGGGACTAGCTTTACTTACGAGCAGTACTTC. Variable domain in full (rest from reference TRBV7-2 and TRBJ2-7): GAGVSQSPSNKVTEKGKDVELRCDPISGHTALYWYRQSLGQGLEFLIYFQGNSAPDKSGLPSDRFSAERTGGSVSTLTIQRTQQEDSAVYLCASSLFFYGTSFTYEQYFGPGTRLTVT.

The V gene is TRBV6-1, the J gene TRBJ1-2; tentatively, D is TRBD1 (6 bases). Germline assignment: CDR1 MNHNS and CDR2 SASEGT. V dropped 6 bases and J dropped 6 bases, with 20 bases sitting between them. The length of the CDR3 is 15 residues. The CDR3 nucleotides read TGTGCCAGCAGGCCCTCGGGGGGGCGAAGGGATGGCTACACCTTC. Its protein is CASRPSGGRRDGYTF.

The chain carries TRBV15 and TRBJ2-7; TRBD2 is a possible D gene (7 bases). Trimming pared 0 bases from V and 1 base from J, leaving 10 bases between. CDR1 LNHNV and CDR2 YYDKDF come from the germline V gene (reference sequence). The CDR3 length is 15 residues. This CDR3 reads CATSRDRGASYEQYF. Here the CDR3 DNA reads TGTGCCACCAGCAGAGATCGGGGGGCGTCCTACGAGCAGTACTTC.

This clone was recorded once. J is TRBJ2-1 and V is TRBV6-5; 9 bases align to TRBD2. CDR1 is MNHEY, CDR2 SVGAGI, per germline. The CDR3 consists of 16 residues. V was clipped by 4 bases and J by 4 bases; unmatched bases: 8. The DNA of the CDR3 is TGTGCCAGCAGTTTGACTAGCGGAGTCGGTTACAATGAGCAGTTCTTC. Its protein is CASSLTSGVGYNEQFF.

V usage is TRBV7-6 and J usage is TRBJ1-5; possibly TRBD1 for D (5 bases). The CDR3 sequence is 15 residues long. The V gene's germline CDR1 is SGHVS and CDR2 FNYEAQ. Trimming removed 5 bases at V and 0 bases at J, with 11 bases between. This CDR3 is CASSPNQGSNQPQHF. The DNA for the CDR3 is TGTGCCAGCAGCCCAAATCAGGGTAGCAATCAGCCCCAGCATTTT. The full variable domain, its missing parts supplied by reference TRBV7-6 and TRBJ1-5, is GAGVSQSPRYKVTKRGQDVALRCDPISGHVSLYWYRQALGQGPEFLTYFNYEAQQDKSGLPNDRFSAERPEGSISTLTIQRTEQRDSAMYRCASSPNQGSNQPQHFGDGTRLSIL.

The chain combines TRBV10-1 with TRBJ2-7; 7 nucleotides align to TRBD1. CDR1 is WNHNN, CDR2 SYGVQD, per germline (reference sequence). The CDR3 consists of 14 residues. V lost 0 bases and J lost 8; bases outside the gene matches: 7. The CDR3 DNA is TGCGCCAGCAGTGAGTCGCTGGAGACAGGGAAGCAGTACTTC. This sequence encodes CASSESLETGKQYF.

V and J are TRBV7-2 and TRBJ2-1; D remains ambiguous. V was pared by 1 base and J by 4 bases, with 8 bases between. The CDR3 runs 14 residues. CDR1 SGHTA and CDR2 FQGNSA come from the germline V gene. CDR3 sequence reads: CASSLGGGYNEQFF. In DNA, the CDR3 is TGTGCCAGCAGCTTAGGGGGTGGATACAATGAGCAGTTCTTC.

This clone was seen at least ten times. The chain combines TRBV5-4 with TRBJ1-2; D is perhaps TRBD1 (5 bases). V was clipped by 4 bases and J by 4 bases, with 14 bases between them. Germline CDR1 SGHNT, CDR2 YYREEE (reference sequence). The CDR3 consists of 14 residues. The CDR3 spells CASSTLGPPYGYTF. DNA of the CDR3: TGTGCCAGCAGCACCCTGGGGCCCCCCTATGGCTACACCTTC. The full variable domain, completed using reference TRBV5-4 and TRBJ1-2, is ETGVTQSPTHLIKTRGQQVTLRCSSQSGHNTVSWYQQALGQGPQFIFQYYREEENGRGNFPPRFSGLQFPNYSSELNVNALELDDSALYLCASSTLGPPYGYTFGSGTRLTVV.

This clone has just one count. The CDR3: CASSLPLPGGDRNYGYTF. CDR3 bases: TGTGCCAGCAGCTTACCTCTCCCGGGGGGGGATAGAAACTATGGCTACACCTTC. The chain recombines TRBV7-9 with TRBJ1-2, with a possible D match to TRBD1 (5 bases). Between the trimmed V and J ends, which lost 2 bases and 2 bases, there was a span of 21 bases. Germline CDR1 and CDR2: SEHNR and FQNEAQ (reference sequence). The length of the CDR3 is 18 residues.

This clone was recorded many times. The chain couples TRBV6-4 to TRBJ2-2; weak D call: TRBD2 (6 bases). V was trimmed by 7 bases and J by 3 bases, leaving 9 bases between them. Germline CDR1 and CDR2: MRHNA and SNTAGT. This CDR3 contains 13 residues. CDR3 coding DNA: TGTGCCAGCAAGAGGGAGGACACCGGGGAGCTGTTTTTT. This translates into CASKREDTGELFF.

There are a few counts of this clone. The chain joins TRBV30 to TRBJ2-5; D is perhaps TRBD1 (6 bases). CDR1 and CDR2 (germline): GTSNPN, SVGIG (reference sequence). V lost 3 bases, J lost 5 bases, and 13 bases lay in between. The CDR3 has 13 residues. The CDR3 nucleotides read TGTGCCTGGAGCGCAGGGGAAAGGGAGACCCAGTACTTC. Translation gives CAWSAGERETQYF.

In this sample, this clone turned up many times. The V call is TRBV5-1, the J call TRBJ1-1; D ambiguous. The V gene lost 9 bases and the J gene lost 0 bases, with 12 bases spanning the gap. Per germline, CDR1 SGHRS and CDR2 YFSETQ. CDR3 length equals 13 residues. CDR3 sequence reads: CATAENLNTEAFF. CDR3 DNA sequence: TGCGCCACCGCCGAGAATTTGAACACTGAAGCTTTCTTT.

V is TRBV10-2 and J is TRBJ2-7; D is unresolved. Trimming removed 4 bases at V and 2 bases at J, with 6 bases between. The CDR3 contains 12 residues. Germline values: CDR1 WSHSY, CDR2 SAAADI. CDR3 amino acids: CASSAGPYEQYF. The CDR3 DNA reads as TGCGCCAGCAGTGCTGGCCCCTACGAGCAGTACTTC.